Listed below are T cell receptor beta chains from one sample, sequenced in a study of cytomegalovirus exposure and HLA in healthy donors. Here immunoSEQ multiplex PCR was the method, and the copy in TCRdb shows in-frame clones only, minus some. The sample holds about 190,000 clones, over 60% seen once. The source material was PBMCs. These receptors all come from a man aged 25-40 years in good health and CMV-seropositive. Both conserved end residues are part of each CDR3. Each record gives: V gene, CDR3 length, D gene, clone size, J gene, CDR3 DNA, CDR3 protein. The D gene is left open where the match is weak. Clone size appears in some rows only: once, few, many, or a class for an expanded clone.

V: TRBV7-3
length: 16
D: TRBD2
size: NA
J: TRBJ2-3
DNA: TGTGCCAGCAGCCCAAGCGGGAGGGCCGGCACAGATACGCAGTATTTT
CDR3: CASSPSGRAGTDTQYF

V: TRBV2
length: 14
D: NA
size: NA
J: TRBJ2-5
DNA: TGTGCCAGCAAGGTTGAGACAGCTCAAGAGACCCAGTACTTC
CDR3: CASKVETAQETQYF

V: TRBV5-4
length: 15
D: NA
size: NA
J: TRBJ2-5
DNA: TGTGCCAGCAGCTTGGAAGGCTGGCCAGGGGAGACCCAGTACTTC
CDR3: CASSLEGWPGETQYF

V: TRBV18
length: 15
D: TRBD1
size: NA
J: TRBJ2-7
DNA: TGTGCCAGCTCACCAGCCGGGACAGGGGTGTACGAGCAGTACTTC
CDR3: CASSPAGTGVYEQYF

V: TRBV7-9
length: 16
D: TRBD2
size: NA
J: TRBJ2-1
DNA: TGTTCCAGCAGCTTAGTCGGGACTAGCGGGAAGGATGAGCAGTTCTTC
CDR3: CSSSLVGTSGKDEQFF

V: TRBV18
length: 12
D: NA
size: few
J: TRBJ2-2
DNA: TGTGCCAGCTCACCGAACATCGGGGAGCTGTTTTTT
CDR3: CASSPNIGELFF

V: TRBV5-1
length: 17
D: NA
size: NA
J: TRBJ2-2
DNA: TGCGCCAGCAGCTATCGGGGTGGACGGCCGAACACCGGGGAGCTGTTTTTT
CDR3: CASSYRGGRPNTGELFF

V: TRBV19
length: 15
D: TRBD2
size: NA
J: TRBJ2-7
DNA: TGTGCCAGTAGTATATTTCAGGGAGGGTCCTACGAGCAGTACTTC
CDR3: CASSIFQGGSYEQYF

V: TRBV5-8
length: 14
D: TRBD1
size: once
J: TRBJ2-7
DNA: TGTGCCAGCAGCTTCGGGACAGGGCCTTACGAGCAGTACTTC
CDR3: CASSFGTGPYEQYF

V: TRBV7-2
length: 16
D: TRBD2
size: many
J: TRBJ2-7
DNA: TGTGCCAGCAGCTTAGTGCCTCGGCGGGAGGCCTACGAGCAGTACTTC
CDR3: CASSLVPRREAYEQYF

V: TRBV28
length: 15
D: NA
size: few
J: TRBJ2-7
DNA: TGTGCCAGCATTCAGGAGGTTTCCCTCTCCTACGAGCAGTACTTC
CDR3: CASIQEVSLSYEQYF

V: TRBV7-9
length: 15
D: TRBD2
size: once
J: TRBJ2-5
DNA: TGTGCCAGCAGCCGACTAGCGGGAGTCCAAGAGACCCAGTACTTC
CDR3: CASSRLAGVQETQYF

V: TRBV5-5
length: 13
D: NA
size: few
J: TRBJ1-2
DNA: TGTGCCAGCAGCTTAGGCAGGGAATATGGCTACACCTTC
CDR3: CASSLGREYGYTF

V: TRBV7-9
length: 13
D: NA
size: NA
J: TRBJ1-1
DNA: TGTGCCAGCAGCTTAGACAGAAACACTGAAGCTTTCTTT
CDR3: CASSLDRNTEAFF

V: TRBV4-3
length: 16
D: NA
size: once
J: TRBJ2-7
DNA: TGCGCCAGCAGCCAGGATCATCGTACAGGGCCGGAGGAGCAGTACTTC
CDR3: CASSQDHRTGPEEQYF

V: TRBV11-2
length: 14
D: NA
size: NA
J: TRBJ2-5
DNA: TGTGCCAGCAGCTTAGGCAGGGTCGGAGAGACCCAGTACTTC
CDR3: CASSLGRVGETQYF

V: TRBV7-6
length: 12
D: NA
size: NA
J: TRBJ2-7
DNA: TGTGCCAGCAGCCCAGAGGTCCCCGAGCAGTACTTC
CDR3: CASSPEVPEQYF

V: TRBV7-2
length: 16
D: TRBD1
size: few
J: TRBJ2-2
DNA: TGTGCCAGCAGCTTAACAGGGGGCTGGGACACCGGGGAGCTGTTTTTT
CDR3: CASSLTGGWDTGELFF